Listed below are T cell receptor beta chains from one sample, sequenced in a study of a mutant IDH1 vaccine in newly diagnosed glioma. Their antigens remain unidentified. The protocol was immunoSEQ multiplex PCR, while the TCRdb copy is restricted to in-frame clones and leaves out a portion. The sample lists about 41,000 clones; 80% to 90% were seen once. The sequences come from PBMCs, collected from a glioma patient whose treatment included an IDH1 peptide vaccine. These receptors all come from a man aged 35 to 55 with glioma. CDR3s include the opening cysteine and the closing phenylalanine or tryptophan. A D gene is named only where the DNA matches it firmly. Expanded clones are given a class, and other clones once, few, many or no size at all.

CDR3nt: TGCGCCAGCAGCTTGGAGGGGTCCTCTGGGGCCAACGTCCTGACTTTC
CDR3aa: CASSLEGSSGANVLTF
v_gene: TRBV5-1
abundance: -
d_gene: -
j_gene: TRBJ2-6

CDR3nt: TGCAGCGTTCGGGGGCTAGCGGCGGGGTACGAGCAGTACTTC
CDR3aa: CSVRGLAAGYEQYF
v_gene: TRBV29-1
abundance: -
d_gene: -
j_gene: TRBJ2-7

CDR3nt: TGTGCCAGCAGTTTAGGACGGGAACTCCTCTACGAGCAGTACTTC
CDR3aa: CASSLGRELLYEQYF
v_gene: TRBV28
abundance: -
d_gene: -
j_gene: TRBJ2-7

CDR3nt: TGTGCCAGCAGTTGGGCGGGAAACCAAGAGACCCAGTACTTC
CDR3aa: CASSWAGNQETQYF
v_gene: TRBV27
abundance: -
d_gene: -
j_gene: TRBJ2-5

CDR3nt: TGCGCCAGCAGCAGGACAACAGGGTCATATACGCAGTATTTT
CDR3aa: CASSRTTGSYTQYF
v_gene: TRBV5-1
abundance: -
d_gene: -
j_gene: TRBJ2-3

CDR3nt: TGTGCCAGCAGCTTGGAGGACGGGGGACAACTTAACTATGGCTACACCTTC
CDR3aa: CASSLEDGGQLNYGYTF
v_gene: TRBV5-5
abundance: -
d_gene: -
j_gene: TRBJ1-2

CDR3nt: TGTGCCAGCAGCAAAAGAGCAGCCCGGGTCGATACGCAGTATTTT
CDR3aa: CASSKRAARVDTQYF
v_gene: TRBV21-1
abundance: -
d_gene: -
j_gene: TRBJ2-3

CDR3nt: TGTGCCAGCAGCCCTCGGACGGCAGCTGGCTTCAATGAGCAGTTCTTC
CDR3aa: CASSPRTAAGFNEQFF
v_gene: TRBV14
abundance: -
d_gene: -
j_gene: TRBJ2-1

CDR3nt: TGTGCCAGCAGCCCCAGTCCGGTGGGAGAGACCCAGTACTTC
CDR3aa: CASSPSPVGETQYF
v_gene: TRBV7-3
abundance: -
d_gene: -
j_gene: TRBJ2-5

CDR3nt: TGTGCCAGTAGTCTGGCAGGCAGGGGGGCGACAGATACGCAGTATTTT
CDR3aa: CASSLAGRGATDTQYF
v_gene: TRBV19
abundance: few
d_gene: -
j_gene: TRBJ2-3

CDR3nt: TGTGCCTGGAGTGCCAGGGTGAACACTGAAGCTTTCTTT
CDR3aa: CAWSARVNTEAFF
v_gene: TRBV30
abundance: few
d_gene: -
j_gene: TRBJ1-1

CDR3nt: TGTGCCAGCAGCTTCACGACAGGGAGCAACTATGGCTACACCTTC
CDR3aa: CASSFTTGSNYGYTF
v_gene: TRBV7-2
abundance: -
d_gene: TRBD1
j_gene: TRBJ1-2

CDR3nt: TGTGCCAGCAGTTACTCGAGGGTCGCGGCCACTGAAGCTTTCTTT
CDR3aa: CASSYSRVAATEAFF
v_gene: TRBV6-5
abundance: -
d_gene: -
j_gene: TRBJ1-1

CDR3nt: TGTGCCAGCAGTTTGCGAGCGGAGGGGAGGGCGAACGAGCAGTACTTC
CDR3aa: CASSLRAEGRANEQYF
v_gene: TRBV27
abundance: -
d_gene: TRBD2
j_gene: TRBJ2-7

CDR3nt: TGTGCCAGCAGAGTACTTGGTGGCTACACCTTC
CDR3aa: CASRVLGGYTF
v_gene: TRBV7-2
abundance: -
d_gene: -
j_gene: TRBJ1-2

CDR3nt: TGTGCCAGCACCCATCTACAGGGGCAGGCCTACGAGCAGTACTTC
CDR3aa: CASTHLQGQAYEQYF
v_gene: TRBV6-6
abundance: -
d_gene: TRBD1
j_gene: TRBJ2-7

CDR3nt: TGCGCCAGCAGTCCTCATCAGGAGGTTAATGAAAAACTGTTTTTT
CDR3aa: CASSPHQEVNEKLFF
v_gene: TRBV4-1
abundance: -
d_gene: -
j_gene: TRBJ1-4

CDR3nt: TGTGCCATCAGTGAAGGGGGGACAGGGCACCAAGAGACCCAGTACTTC
CDR3aa: CAISEGGTGHQETQYF
v_gene: TRBV10-3
abundance: -
d_gene: TRBD1
j_gene: TRBJ2-5

CDR3nt: TGCAGCGCGGCGACAGCGCAGAACACTGAAGCTTTCTTT
CDR3aa: CSAATAQNTEAFF
v_gene: TRBV29-1
abundance: -
d_gene: -
j_gene: TRBJ1-1

CDR3nt: TGTGCCAGCAGCAGTAGGGGGGGACTCGTAGAGCAGTTCTTC
CDR3aa: CASSSRGGLVEQFF
v_gene: TRBV7-9
abundance: -
d_gene: -
j_gene: TRBJ2-1

CDR3nt: TGTGCCAGCAGCGTAGTCGACAGCCCCTGGGATACGCAGTATTTT
CDR3aa: CASSVVDSPWDTQYF
v_gene: TRBV9
abundance: -
d_gene: -
j_gene: TRBJ2-3

CDR3nt: TGTGCCAGCAGCAGCCGACAGGGGGTATACGAGCAGTACTTC
CDR3aa: CASSSRQGVYEQYF
v_gene: TRBV5-8
abundance: -
d_gene: TRBD1
j_gene: TRBJ2-7

CDR3nt: TGTGCCAGCAGGCTTCCGGGACACGGGAACACTGAAGCTTTCTTT
CDR3aa: CASRLPGHGNTEAFF
v_gene: TRBV28
abundance: few
d_gene: -
j_gene: TRBJ1-1

CDR3nt: TGTGCCTGGAGTGTACCCGGGTCCGGGCAGCCCCAGCATTTT
CDR3aa: CAWSVPGSGQPQHF
v_gene: TRBV30
abundance: -
d_gene: -
j_gene: TRBJ1-5

CDR3nt: TGTGCCAGCAGCCCGGGACACCGGAACACTGAAGCTTTCTTT
CDR3aa: CASSPGHRNTEAFF
v_gene: TRBV9
abundance: -
d_gene: -
j_gene: TRBJ1-1

CDR3nt: TGTGCCAGCAGCCCAGACGGGATATTGCCCTACGAGCAGTACTTC
CDR3aa: CASSPDGILPYEQYF
v_gene: TRBV7-9
abundance: -
d_gene: -
j_gene: TRBJ2-7

CDR3nt: TGTGCCAGCAGCTTGGCTTACGACTATGGCTACACCTTC
CDR3aa: CASSLAYDYGYTF
v_gene: TRBV5-6
abundance: few
d_gene: -
j_gene: TRBJ1-2

CDR3nt: TGTGCCAGCAGTGGCCTGGACAGGGGGCCCCATAATTCACCCCTCCACTTT
CDR3aa: CASSGLDRGPHNSPLHF
v_gene: TRBV6-1
abundance: once
d_gene: TRBD1
j_gene: TRBJ1-6

CDR3nt: TGTGCCAGCAGTGTGACAGGGGATGGGGCCAACGTCCTGACTTTC
CDR3aa: CASSVTGDGANVLTF
v_gene: TRBV6-4
abundance: -
d_gene: TRBD1
j_gene: TRBJ2-6

CDR3nt: TGTGCCAGCAGCAAAAGGGACAGCTATTCCTACGAGCAGTACTTC
CDR3aa: CASSKRDSYSYEQYF
v_gene: TRBV21-1
abundance: -
d_gene: -
j_gene: TRBJ2-7

CDR3nt: TGTGCCAGCAGGGCCACCTTTGGTGCTGGGACTGAAGCTTTCTTT
CDR3aa: CASRATFGAGTEAFF
v_gene: TRBV11-2
abundance: -
d_gene: -
j_gene: TRBJ1-1

CDR3nt: TGTGCCAGCAGCCCTCTGAGAGGAGGCACTGAAGCTTTCTTT
CDR3aa: CASSPLRGGTEAFF
v_gene: TRBV7-2
abundance: few
d_gene: -
j_gene: TRBJ1-1

CDR3nt: TGTGCCAGCAGCCCTGGGGGGGCGGGTAATGAGCAGTTCTTC
CDR3aa: CASSPGGAGNEQFF
v_gene: TRBV11-3
abundance: -
d_gene: -
j_gene: TRBJ2-1

CDR3nt: TGTGCCACCTCCTCGGAGGGGGCGAGCGCCGGGGAGCTGTTTTTT
CDR3aa: CATSSEGASAGELFF
v_gene: TRBV6-1
abundance: -
d_gene: -
j_gene: TRBJ2-2

CDR3nt: TGTGCCAGCAGCGTCTCTAGCGGGGGGGGTCAAGAGACCCAGTACTTC
CDR3aa: CASSVSSGGGQETQYF
v_gene: TRBV9
abundance: once
d_gene: TRBD2
j_gene: TRBJ2-5

CDR3nt: TGTGCCATCAGTGAGTCGGGGGGGAACAATCAGCCCCAGCATTTT
CDR3aa: CAISESGGNNQPQHF
v_gene: TRBV10-3
abundance: -
d_gene: -
j_gene: TRBJ1-5

CDR3nt: TGTGCCAGTAGGGGGGCAGATACGCAGTATTTT
CDR3aa: CASRGADTQYF
v_gene: TRBV19
abundance: -
d_gene: -
j_gene: TRBJ2-3

CDR3nt: TGCAGCGCTGGGGACCCCTCGGGCTATGGCTACACCTTC
CDR3aa: CSAGDPSGYGYTF
v_gene: TRBV29-1
abundance: -
d_gene: -
j_gene: TRBJ1-2

CDR3nt: TGTGCCAGCGGCCTGAGGGGAAATGAAAAACTGTTTTTT
CDR3aa: CASGLRGNEKLFF
v_gene: TRBV7-9
abundance: -
d_gene: -
j_gene: TRBJ1-4

CDR3nt: TGTGCCAGTGGGACTAGCGGGCTTACCTACGAGCAGTACTTC
CDR3aa: CASGTSGLTYEQYF
v_gene: TRBV19
abundance: -
d_gene: TRBD2
j_gene: TRBJ2-7

CDR3nt: TGCGCCAGCAACTCGGGGCCCTATGAGCAGTTCTTC
CDR3aa: CASNSGPYEQFF
v_gene: TRBV5-1
abundance: -
d_gene: -
j_gene: TRBJ2-1

CDR3nt: TGTGCCAGTAGTATAGATCCGGGACAGGGGCCAGATACGCAGTATTTT
CDR3aa: CASSIDPGQGPDTQYF
v_gene: TRBV19
abundance: -
d_gene: TRBD1
j_gene: TRBJ2-3

CDR3nt: TGCGCCAGCAGCTTGGGGACAGGGAGGCAAGAGACCCAGTACTTC
CDR3aa: CASSLGTGRQETQYF
v_gene: TRBV5-1
abundance: once
d_gene: TRBD1
j_gene: TRBJ2-5

CDR3nt: TGTGCCAGCAGTCCAACTGGGCTAGCGGGGGCCTTCTACAATGAGCAGTTCTTC
CDR3aa: CASSPTGLAGAFYNEQFF
v_gene: TRBV6-4
abundance: -
d_gene: TRBD2
j_gene: TRBJ2-1

CDR3nt: TGTGCCAGCAGCTTATGGCGCACTAGCGGCAATGAGCAGTTCTTC
CDR3aa: CASSLWRTSGNEQFF
v_gene: TRBV7-2
abundance: -
d_gene: TRBD2
j_gene: TRBJ2-1

CDR3nt: TGTGCCAGCAGAAGCTCTTCGAACACCGGGGAGCTGTTTTTT
CDR3aa: CASRSSSNTGELFF
v_gene: TRBV2
abundance: -
d_gene: -
j_gene: TRBJ2-2

CDR3nt: TGTGCCATCAGTGCGGCAGGAACAGGGAACACCGGGGAGCTGTTTTTT
CDR3aa: CAISAAGTGNTGELFF
v_gene: TRBV10-3
abundance: -
d_gene: -
j_gene: TRBJ2-2

CDR3nt: TGTGCCTCCCAGAAGGCGCTTACCCGGGGTAGTGGCTACACCTTC
CDR3aa: CASQKALTRGSGYTF
v_gene: TRBV7-2
abundance: once
d_gene: -
j_gene: TRBJ1-2

CDR3nt: TGTGCCAGCAGCTTGGCGTGGGGTAGCGGCTCTCGAGCCGTACATGAGCAGTTCTTC
CDR3aa: CASSLAWGSGSRAVHEQFF
v_gene: TRBV5-6
abundance: -
d_gene: -
j_gene: TRBJ2-1

CDR3nt: TGTGCCAGCAGCCGAGGGGGGGGTTGGGATCAGCCCCAGCATTTT
CDR3aa: CASSRGGGWDQPQHF
v_gene: TRBV6-5
abundance: -
d_gene: -
j_gene: TRBJ1-5

CDR3nt: TGTGCCAGCAGCGCCTTGCCGAGGGAGAAGGAGGAAAAACTGTTTTTT
CDR3aa: CASSALPREKEEKLFF
v_gene: TRBV9
abundance: -
d_gene: -
j_gene: TRBJ1-4

CDR3nt: TGTGCCAGCTCACCCGGACAGGGGGGGAGTACAGATACGCAGTATTTT
CDR3aa: CASSPGQGGSTDTQYF
v_gene: TRBV18
abundance: -
d_gene: TRBD1
j_gene: TRBJ2-3

CDR3nt: TGCGCCAGCAGGGGTGGGCAGAGCAATCAGCCCCAGCATTTT
CDR3aa: CASRGGQSNQPQHF
v_gene: TRBV10-1
abundance: -
d_gene: -
j_gene: TRBJ1-5

CDR3nt: TGTGCCAGCAGCTTAGGACAGAAAGAGACCCAGTACTTC
CDR3aa: CASSLGQKETQYF
v_gene: TRBV11-2
abundance: -
d_gene: -
j_gene: TRBJ2-5

CDR3nt: TGTGCCAGCAGCTATACAGGGTCGGTCTATGGCTACACCTTC
CDR3aa: CASSYTGSVYGYTF
v_gene: TRBV5-6
abundance: -
d_gene: -
j_gene: TRBJ1-2